This T cell receptor (beta chain) was recorded in a study of blood T cells in healthy people across ages. A second roughly 7 to 12 cycle PCR used barcoded and J-beta primers. A tag from a template-switch adaptor with 12 random nucleotides marked each cDNA molecule. Each CDR3 protein gets one entry after TCRdb re-called the 5' RACE reads with MiXCR. The sample has 500,000 to 650,000 distinct CDR3 sequences, roughly a quarter seen once. The CDR3 has 16 residues. The V and J ends lost 3 bases and 4 bases, in that order; junction bases with no gene match: 9. Germline CDR1 and CDR2: LNHDA and SQIVND (reference sequence). These records were also assigned to another study, of T cells of mothers and their children.

The gene calls are TRBV19 and TRBJ2-7; 10 bases agree with TRBD1. The TCR was taken from a boy younger than 10 in good health. The sequencing sample was made of blood. CDR3 coding DNA: TGTGCCAGTAGTATCTCCGGGACAGGGGCTGTTTACGAGCAGTACTTC. It encodes CASSISGTGAVYEQYF.